This T cell receptor (beta chain) was sequenced in a study of post-analysis software for immune sequencing data. Study-level background: The study covered relapsing-remitting, secondary progressive and progressive-relapsing courses of multiple sclerosis. Study conclusions and caveats: Batch-mates among the samples co-clustered strongly by F measure. Compared with controls, patients showed significantly lower normalized Chao1 diversity. In patients, a few TRBV segments were more frequent than in controls, with TRBV5-6, TRBV5-1 and TRBV20-1 among them.

Tagging with unique molecular identifiers was a feature of the TCR beta cDNA libraries. cDNA molecules numbering some 500,000 came from approximately 0.91 to 9.4 million T cells. One entry per CDR3 protein results from TCRdb running MiXCR on the PCR reads. The repertoire holds 650,000 to 850,000 distinct CDR3 sequences, with 53% as singletons. CDR1 and CDR2 from the germline V gene are LGHDT and YNNKEL (reference sequence). V trimming: 6 bases; J trimming: 2 bases; junction bases outside the gene matches: 3. This CDR3 spans 14 amino acids. This clonotype was detected a few times. Antigen unknown. This chain uses TRBV3-1 with TRBJ2-3; 9 bases are shared with TRBD1. Material for sequencing was blood. The sequence came from a girl aged 10-17 years with multiple sclerosis. The CDR3 DNA is TGTGCCAGCAGGCGGACAGGGGCCACAGATACGCAGTATTTT. This codes for CASRRTGATDTQYF.